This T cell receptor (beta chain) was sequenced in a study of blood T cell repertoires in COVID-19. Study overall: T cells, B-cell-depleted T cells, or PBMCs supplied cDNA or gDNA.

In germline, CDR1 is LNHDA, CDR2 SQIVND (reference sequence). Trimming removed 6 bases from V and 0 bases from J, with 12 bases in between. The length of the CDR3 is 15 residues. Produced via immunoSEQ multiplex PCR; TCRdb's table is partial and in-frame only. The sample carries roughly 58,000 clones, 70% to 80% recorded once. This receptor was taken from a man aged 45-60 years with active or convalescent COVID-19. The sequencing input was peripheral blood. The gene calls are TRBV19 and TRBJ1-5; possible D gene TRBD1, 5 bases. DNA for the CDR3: TGTGCCAGTAGCACCTACGGGGGTAGCAATCAGCCCCAGCATTTT. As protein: CASSTYGGSNQPQHF.